The T cell receptor beta chain under discussion was sequenced for a study of tumor-infiltrating lymphocytes in localized non-small cell lung cancer. Study-wide context: The cohort mixed smokers and never-smokers, several histologies, and some post-neoadjuvant-chemotherapy samples.

On this clone itself: The target antigen is unknown.

Sequenced by immunoSEQ multiplex PCR; TCRdb stores in-frame clones only, minus some. Among some 8,000 clones, roughly 80% were seen once, and the ten largest hold around an eighth. Study outcomes and limitations: Each assay used a separate piece of the same tissue.

The germline V gene encodes CDR1 LNHDA and CDR2 SQIVND (reference sequence). Trimming removed 4 bases at V and 2 bases at J, with 6 bases between. The CDR3 spans 12 residues. The V gene is TRBV19, the J gene TRBJ2-7, with a possible D match to TRBD2 (6 bases). This receptor was obtained from a human donor with non-small cell lung cancer. Sequencing was carried out using uninvolved lung tissue not adjacent to the tumor. The CDR3 DNA is TGTGCCAGTAGTAGCGGGACCTACGAGCAGTACTTC. This codes for CASSSGTYEQYF.